The next 14 T cell receptor beta chains were all read from a single sample in a study of T cell responses to AZD1222 COVID-19 vaccine. Assay: immunoSEQ multiplex PCR; the TCRdb copy retains only in-frame clones and omits some. The data contain roughly 130,000 clones, 80% to 90% of them singletons. The source material was peripheral blood, sampled on day 0 of AZD1222 vaccination. These receptor sequences come from an adult in good health.

The J gene is TRBJ2-2, the V gene TRBV3-1 (or the pseudogene TRBV3-2); either TRBD1 or TRBD2 may supply D (5 bases each). The CDR3 runs to 14 residues. V lost 6 bases and J lost 0, with 8 bases in between. CDR1 is LGHDT and CDR2 is YNNKEL in the germline V gene (reference sequence). The CDR3: CASRPGPNTGELFF. In nucleotides, the CDR3 is TGTGCCAGCAGACCGGGGCCGAACACCGGGGAGCTGTTTTTT.

The chain joins TRBV10-1 to TRBJ1-6; D gene ambiguous. The CDR3 spans 14 residues. V dropped 2 bases and J dropped 8 bases, with 10 bases sitting between them. The germline V gene encodes CDR1 WNHNN and CDR2 SYGVQD (reference sequence). CDR3 DNA sequence: TGCGCCAGCAGTGAGAGCTCAGGCGATTCACCCCTCCACTTT. This codes for CASSESSGDSPLHF.

This sequence joins TRBV5-4 and TRBJ2-3; the D gene could be TRBD1 or TRBD2 (6 bases each). Trimming pared 4 bases from V and 2 bases from J, leaving 17 bases between. This CDR3 is 16 amino acids long. Per germline, CDR1 SGHNT and CDR2 YYREEE (reference sequence). This CDR3 is CASSPEPGAPTDTQYF. CDR3 in DNA: TGTGCCAGCAGCCCAGAGCCGGGGGCCCCCACAGATACGCAGTATTTT.

The chain recombines TRBV2 with TRBJ2-3, with D tentatively TRBD2 (5 bases). Trimming took off 4 bases at V and 14 bases at J, with 16 bases between the two ends. CDR1 and CDR2 (germline): SNHLY, FYNNEI. The CDR3 runs 12 residues. In DNA form, the CDR3 reads TGTGCCAGCAGTGTGAGTCTAGGACTTTCGTATTTT. Amino acids: CASSVSLGLSYF.

The rearrangement links TRBV28 to TRBJ2-5, with a possible D match to TRBD2 (7 bases). CDR1 and CDR2 from the germline V gene are MDHEN and SYDVKM. The CDR3 length is 15 residues. Trimming took off 5 bases at V and 3 bases at J, with 16 bases between the two ends. CDR3 sequence reads: CASSRGRGRKETQYF. CDR3 coding DNA: TGTGCCAGCAGTAGGGGGAGGGGTCGGAAAGAGACCCAGTACTTC.

CDR3 region: CASSLGRDRTTEAFF. The DNA for the CDR3 is TGTGCCAGCAGCTTAGGAAGGGACAGGACAACTGAAGCTTTCTTT. J is TRBJ1-1 and V is TRBV7-9; 8 bases are a match to TRBD1. Germline V lookup: CDR1 SEHNR, CDR2 FQNEAQ (reference sequence). With 1 base clipped from V and 5 bases from J, the junction kept 6 bases outside the gene matches. CDR3 length: 15 residues.

The chain couples TRBV2 to TRBJ2-1, with 13 bases aligning to TRBD2. The junction had 5 bases not matched to a gene; V was cut back by 5 bases and J by 7 bases. This CDR3 region has 15 residues. Germline V lookup: CDR1 SNHLY, CDR2 FYNNEI. This CDR3 is CASSPLAGGPNEQFF. Written as DNA, the CDR3 is TGTGCCAGCAGTCCACTAGCGGGAGGGCCGAATGAGCAGTTCTTC. The variable domain in full, completed from reference TRBV2 and TRBJ2-1, reads EPEVTQTPSHQVTQMGQEVILRCVPISNHLYFYWYRQILGQKVEFLVSFYNNEISEKSEIFDDQFSVERPDGSNFTLKIRSTKLEDSAMYFCASSPLAGGPNEQFFGPGTRLTVL.

The V call is TRBV7-9, the J call TRBJ2-5; D is unresolved. CDR3 length: 11 amino acids. The V gene lost 4 bases and the J gene lost 5 bases, with 5 bases spanning the gap. Germline CDR1 reads SEHNR; CDR2 reads FQNEAQ (reference sequence). CDR3 in DNA: TGTGCCAGCAGCTCGACGGAGACCCAGTACTTC. The encoded protein is CASSSTETQYF.

The chain has TRBV6-5 and TRBJ1-1, with D possibly matching TRBD1 (6 bases). CDR3 size: 13 residues. The V gene's germline CDR1 is MNHEY and CDR2 SVGAGI. With 4 bases removed from V and 4 bases from J, the gap between germline ends came to 10 bases. The DNA of the CDR3 is TGTGCCAGCAGTTCAGGGGAGTCCACTGAAGCTTTCTTT. It encodes CASSSGESTEAFF.

The V call is TRBV7-9, the J call TRBJ1-2; 8 bases align to TRBD1. Per germline, CDR1 SEHNR and CDR2 FQNEAQ (reference sequence). J was trimmed by 3 bases and V by 0 bases; bases with no gene match: 6. The CDR3 extends over 16 amino acids. CDR3 bases: TGTGCCAGCAGCTTAGCGGGACAGGCGGGGGACTATGGCTACACCTTC. Residues: CASSLAGQAGDYGYTF. Together with reference TRBV7-9 and TRBJ1-2, the CDR3 gives the full variable domain: DTGVSQNPRHKITKRGQNVTFRCDPISEHNRLYWYRQTLGQGPEFLTYFQNEAQLEKSRLLSDRFSAERPKGSFSTLEIQRTEQGDSAMYLCASSLAGQAGDYGYTFGSGTRLTVV.

In DNA, the CDR3 is TGCGCCAGCAGCTCCAGGGGACCCTATAATTCACCCCTCCACTTT. Encoded protein: CASSSRGPYNSPLHF. This rearrangement joins TRBV5-1 to TRBJ1-6; D is perhaps TRBD1 (6 bases). V lost 3 bases, J lost 2 bases, and 9 bases lay in between. Germline V CDR1 and CDR2: SGHRS, YFSETQ. The length of the CDR3 is 15 residues.

This chain links TRBV9 with TRBJ2-3; 8 bases map to TRBD1. The CDR3 covers 16 residues. In germline, CDR1 is SGDLS, CDR2 YYNGEE. Germline trimming cut 2 bases from V and 3 bases from J; bases unmatched to any gene: 8. For the CDR3, the DNA is TGTGCCAGCAGCGTGGCCGGGACAGGAGGAACAGATACGCAGTATTTT. Translation: CASSVAGTGGTDTQYF.

CDR3 bases: TGCGCCAGCAGCCCTAAGGGAGGGGGCGCCGTCTACGAGCAGTACTTC. This sequence encodes CASSPKGGGAVYEQYF. The chain combines TRBV4-3 with TRBJ2-7, with D possibly being TRBD1 or TRBD2 (7 bases each). Germline V gene sequence: CDR1 LGHNA, CDR2 YSLEER. V was trimmed by 4 bases and J by 3 bases, leaving 19 bases between them. The CDR3 spans 16 residues.

The chain joins TRBV9 to TRBJ2-7; no definite D call. Germline loops: CDR1 SGDLS, CDR2 YYNGEE. The CDR3 runs 14 residues. With 1 base removed from V and 2 bases from J, the gap between germline ends came to 10 bases. The CDR3 loop reads CASSVTYTAYEQYF. In nucleotides, the CDR3 is TGTGCCAGCAGCGTAACGTACACTGCCTACGAGCAGTACTTC.